This T cell receptor beta chain appears in the sequencing data of a study of shared clonotypes between healthy human individuals. Whole-study context: Each donor had three CD4 naive, three CD4 memory, two CD8 naive and one CD8 memory plate.

Naive CD8 cells lacked CD45RO and underwent positive selection for CCR7, leaving out terminally differentiated effector memory CD45RA+ cells. As processed by the authors: Filtering was not the same, since immunoSEQ gave junction-only sequences without quality scores. Method: immunoSEQ multiplex PCR; TCRdb's copy keeps in-frame clones and lacks some. The V and J calls and clone size come from that table; D and trimming were worked out from the DNA. There are about 580,000 clones in the sample; roughly 98% occur only once, and less than 0.35% lies in the top ten. The CDR3 length is 15 residues. V lost 3 bases and J 2 bases, leaving 13 bases between the germline ends. Germline V lookup: CDR1 SEHNR, CDR2 FQNEAQ (reference sequence). Study results and limitations: It was observed that roughly 4.8% of naive CD4 clonotypes were shared across several donors. Since donors were few, the genetic and exposure-history diversity represented was limited.

This clone was observed a single time. What it binds is not known. The specimen was naive CD8+ T cells sorted from blood. The genes are TRBV7-9 and TRBJ2-5, with TRBD1 as a possible D gene (6 bases). The sequence came from a man aged 30-40 years in good health. The CDR3 DNA is TGTGCCAGCAGCTTGATAAGGACAGTACAAGAGACCCAGTACTTC. Translation: CASSLIRTVQETQYF. Full variable domain (outside the CDR3, taken from reference TRBV7-9 and TRBJ2-5): DTGVSQNPRHKITKRGQNVTFRCDPISEHNRLYWYRQTLGQGPEFLTYFQNEAQLEKSRLLSDRFSAERPKGSFSTLEIQRTEQGDSAMYLCASSLIRTVQETQYFGPGTRLLVL.